A single sample gave rise to the 11 T cell receptor beta chains below, sequenced in a study of T cells after yellow fever vaccination (dated by TCRdb to between 2018 and 2020). The intended sense of this specimen's treatment or condition label: live attenuated yellow fever vaccine strain. Library preparation used 5' RACE. The sample was run on an Illumina HiSeq 2500. TCRdb took the public reads, trimmed them with fastp at Q25, ran MiXCR for clone calling and kept in-frame beta chains. Every entry covers one CDR3 protein and lists the most common genes and DNA from its rows. Present in this sample are about 500,000 distinct CDR3 sequences, about 17% of which were seen just once. The ten largest clonotypes hold 17% of the sample. This material consisted of PBMCs, taken about 5 days after the first yellow fever vaccination. The receptors come from a young man who received the YFV17D yellow fever vaccine.

This clonotype was seen a handful of times. The J gene is TRBJ1-1, the V gene TRBV5-1; D not certain. V was clipped by 0 bases and J by 4 bases, with 19 bases between them. This CDR3 spans 17 amino acids. The germline CDR1 and CDR2 sequences are SGHRS and YFSETQ. DNA for the CDR3: TGCGCCAGCAGCTTGGACCACCAGACCCTTGAAGGCACTGAAGCTTTCTTT. As protein: CASSLDHQTLEGTEAFF.

This rearrangement joins TRBV6-2 or TRBV6-3 to TRBJ2-7; possible D gene TRBD2, 6 bases. The CDR3 is made up of 17 amino acids. Germline V gene lookup returns CDR1 MNHEY and CDR2 SVGEGT. Trimming pared 4 bases from V and 0 bases from J, leaving 19 bases between. CDR3 sequence reads: CASSSQEVGDSSYEQYV. In DNA form, the CDR3 reads TGTGCCAGCAGTTCCCAGGAGGTGGGGGACTCCTCCTACGAGCAGTACGTC.

This chain links TRBV4-1 with TRBJ1-2; maybe TRBD1 (5 bases). CDR3 length equals 13 residues. The germline gives CDR1 MGHRA, CDR2 YSYEKL. Trimming cost V 2 bases and J 4 bases, with 8 bases left between them. The CDR3: CASSQPGSYGYTF. The CDR3 DNA follows: TGCGCCAGCAGCCAACCAGGGAGCTATGGCTACACCTTC.

In its sample, this clonotype was seen a few times. The CDR3 protein is CAIRDREETQYF. In nucleotides, the CDR3 is TGTGCCATCAGGGACAGGGAAGAGACCCAGTACTTC. This chain connects TRBV10-3 to TRBJ2-5, with TRBD1 matching 8 bases. In germline, CDR1 is ENHRY, CDR2 SYGVKD. The CDR3 extends over 12 amino acids. Losses at the gene ends were 6 bases for V and 3 bases for J; bases not matched to a gene: 0.

The chain combines TRBV7-8 with TRBJ2-1; the D is unclear. From germline, CDR1 is SGHVS and CDR2 FQNEAQ. The CDR3 covers 12 residues. V was clipped by 5 bases and J by 6 bases, with 8 bases between them. CDR3 region: CASSATGNEQFF. The CDR3 nucleotides are TGTGCCAGCAGCGCGACGGGCAATGAGCAGTTCTTC.

The V and J genes are TRBV11-1 and TRBJ1-1, with D tentatively TRBD1 (5 bases). The germline CDR1 and CDR2 sequences are SGHAT and FQDESV (reference sequence). The CDR3 length is 14 residues. The germline V and J ends were trimmed by 5 bases and 3 bases, with 13 bases remaining between them. The DNA of the CDR3 is TGTGCCAGCAGCCGTGACAGCGTGGACACTGAAGCTTTCTTT. This codes for CASSRDSVDTEAFF.

Written as DNA, the CDR3 is TGTGCCAGCAGCTTCGGGTACAATCAGCCCCAGCATTTT. Its translation is CASSFGYNQPQHF. The chain recombines TRBV7-2 with TRBJ1-5; no clear D. Trimming took 3 bases from V and 3 from J, leaving 6 bases between them. The CDR3 loop spans 13 amino acids. Germline CDR1 SGHTA, CDR2 FQGNSA.

The rearrangement joins TRBV4-1 to TRBJ2-5; 9 bases match TRBD1. The CDR3 consists of 15 residues. Germline V gives CDR1 MGHRA, CDR2 YSYEKL. The trim removed 1 base at V and 6 bases at J, leaving 6 bases unmatched. The CDR3 sequence: CASSQGDRVGKTQYF. In DNA form, the CDR3 reads TGCGCCAGCAGCCAAGGGGACAGGGTGGGCAAGACCCAGTACTTC.

This clonotype showed up just a few times. V gene TRBV5-8 combines with J gene TRBJ2-7, with 10 positions matching TRBD1. The V and J ends lost 3 bases and 2 bases, in that order; junction bases with no gene match: 5. The CDR3 length is 15 residues. Looked up from germline, CDR1 is SGHTS and CDR2 is YDEGEE. In DNA form, the CDR3 reads TGTGCCAGCAGCTCGGGACAGGGGATTGCCTACGAGCAGTACGTC. Amino acids: CASSSGQGIAYEQYV.

This clonotype turned up a few times. V usage is TRBV20-1 and J usage is TRBJ2-1; D ambiguous. Germline loops: CDR1 DFQATT, CDR2 SNEGSKA (reference sequence). Between the trimmed V and J ends, which lost 0 bases and 2 bases, there was a span of 17 bases. The CDR3 spans 17 residues. This CDR3 is CSARESGYEGPYNEQFF. CDR3 nucleotides: TGCAGTGCTAGAGAGAGTGGATACGAAGGCCCCTACAATGAGCAGTTCTTC.

This clonotype was counted a few times. V and J are TRBV6-5 and TRBJ2-3; TRBD1 agrees at 7 bases. Germline V lookup: CDR1 MNHEY, CDR2 SVGAGI. V dropped 0 bases and J dropped 8; count of bases not matched to a gene: 8. The CDR3 sequence is 15 residues long. The CDR3 loop is CASSYSSGGVVTQYF. The CDR3 region has the DNA TGTGCCAGCAGTTACTCGTCAGGGGGTGTAGTTACGCAGTATTTT.